Each of the 24 T cell receptor beta chains below was sequenced from the same sample in a study of CD8+CD57+ T cells in acquired aplastic anemia. Using genomic DNA as the template, TCR beta VDJ and CDR3 profiling was carried out. TCRdb called the reads again in MiXCR, with one record for every CDR3 protein. Of some 42,000 distinct CDR3 sequences in the sample, about 65% are singletons; the top ten hold 20% to 30%. Specimen: sorted CD4+, CD8+, or CD8+CD57+ T cells (not recorded which) from PBMCs. The receptors here all came from a human donor in good health, serving as a control.

The rearrangement links TRBV24-1 to TRBJ2-3, with 7 bases fitting TRBD2. Trimming at V came to 10 bases and at J to 6 bases, leaving 6 bases not matched to a gene. This CDR3 is 12 amino acids long. CDR1 is KGHDR and CDR2 is SFDVKD in the germline V gene. CDR3 coding DNA: TGTGCCACAACAATTAGCGGGGATACGCAGTATTTT. Protein: CATTISGDTQYF.

The DNA for the CDR3 is TGTGCCAGCAAGTACGGAAACCCCTCTGGAAACACCATATATTTT. Translated: CASKYGNPSGNTIYF. The V and J genes are TRBV25-1 and TRBJ1-3; D ambiguous. Germline CDR1 is MGHDK and CDR2 is SYGVNS. Trimming stripped 7 bases from V and 0 bases from J, with 13 bases between. CDR3 length: 15 residues.

The chain recombines TRBV24-1 with TRBJ2-2; weak D call: TRBD1 (5 bases). Germline V gene data show CDR1 as KGHDR and CDR2 as SFDVKD. CDR3 length: 14 residues. Deletions cut 3 bases from V and 2 bases from J, with 6 bases between. CDR3 residues: CATSDGANTGELFF. Here the CDR3 DNA reads TGTGCCACCAGTGATGGGGCCAACACCGGGGAGCTGTTTTTT.

In this sample, this clonotype turned up many times. This chain uses TRBV9 with TRBJ2-2; D is unresolved. V lost 0 bases and J lost 4, with 4 bases in between. The CDR3 extends over 13 amino acids. CDR1 is SGDLS, CDR2 YYNGEE, per germline. CDR3 DNA: TGTGCCAGCAGCGTAGGTTTCACCGGGGAGCTGTTTTTT. This translates into CASSVGFTGELFF.

The chain links TRBV20-1 to TRBJ2-7, with 8 bases matching TRBD2. The CDR3 consists of 15 residues. Germline CDR1 DFQATT, CDR2 SNEGSKA (reference sequence). V dropped 0 bases and J dropped 6; count of bases not matched to a gene: 10. CDR3 amino acids: CSARDLYSGVPEQYF. The CDR3, as DNA: TGCAGTGCTAGAGATCTGTATAGCGGGGTTCCCGAGCAGTACTTC.

V is TRBV7-9 and J is TRBJ1-4; D gene unclear. The CDR3 has 13 amino acids. The V gene lost 1 base and the J gene lost 6 bases, with 6 bases spanning the gap. The germline V gene encodes CDR1 SEHNR and CDR2 FQNEAQ (reference sequence). For the CDR3, the DNA is TGTGCCAGCAGCTTAGACCCCCATGAAAAACTGTTTTTT. The encoded protein is CASSLDPHEKLFF.

Ten or more counts support this clonotype. This chain connects TRBV13 to TRBJ1-2; D is unresolved. The CDR3 consists of 15 residues. The V end lost 3 bases, the J end lost 6 bases, and 17 bases lay between the germline ends. Germline V gene data show CDR1 as PRHDT and CDR2 as FYEKMQ (reference sequence). The CDR3 DNA reads TGTGCCAGCAGCTTCCCTCTCGCTGATGAGAATGGCTACACCTTC. Encoded protein: CASSFPLADENGYTF.

This clonotype was detected many times. This sequence joins TRBV7-3 and TRBJ2-2; the match to TRBD2 covers 10 bases. Germline lookup yields CDR1 SGHTA and CDR2 FQGTGA. The CDR3 contains 19 residues. The V gene end was trimmed by 1 base and the J gene end by 4 bases; junction bases not matched to a gene: 12. This CDR3 is CASSLIASGGSSSTGELFF. CDR3 nucleotide sequence: TGTGCCAGCAGCTTAATTGCTAGCGGGGGATCATCGAGCACCGGGGAGCTGTTTTTT.

The genes are TRBV19 and TRBJ1-1; no definite D call. V was trimmed by 2 bases and J by 6 bases, leaving 13 bases between them. Germline CDR1 LNHDA, CDR2 SQIVND (reference sequence). The CDR3 sequence is 14 residues long. CDR3 coding DNA: TGTGCCAGTAGTATACTCAGCGGGGTCGCTGAAGCTTTCTTT. Protein sequence: CASSILSGVAEAFF.

V gene TRBV29-1 combines with J gene TRBJ2-7; 7 bases are shared with TRBD1. CDR1 is SQVTM, CDR2 ANQGSEA, per germline. V lost 1 base to trimming and J lost 0 bases; unmatched junction nucleotides: 9. This CDR3 region has 16 residues. This CDR3 reads CSVEVGGHRGSYEQYF. For the CDR3, the DNA is TGCAGCGTTGAAGTTGGTGGGCACAGGGGCTCCTACGAGCAGTACTTC.

The chain employs TRBV15 and TRBJ2-5; D is perhaps TRBD1 or TRBD2 (5 bases each). The CDR3 runs to 13 residues. V lost 5 bases to trimming and J lost 6 bases, with 13 bases between them. The germline V gene has CDR1 LNHNV and CDR2 YYDKDF (reference sequence). The CDR3 loop reads CATSERGWQTQYF. In DNA form, the CDR3 reads TGTGCCACCAGCGAGAGGGGTTGGCAGACCCAGTACTTC.

DNA of the CDR3: TGTGCCACCAGTGAACCAGGGTATGGCTACACCTTC. Protein product: CATSEPGYGYTF. The chain carries TRBV24-1 and TRBJ1-2, with D tentatively TRBD1 (5 bases). Looked up from germline, CDR1 is KGHDR and CDR2 is SFDVKD. Trimming stripped 4 bases from V and 5 bases from J, with 7 bases between. This CDR3 comprises 12 residues.

By sample fraction, this clonotype is medium-sized. V usage is TRBV25-1 and J usage is TRBJ1-4; TRBD1 might be the D (5 bases). The germline CDR1 and CDR2 sequences are MGHDK and SYGVNS. The CDR3 length is 12 residues. Trimming took off 5 bases at V and 8 bases at J, with 9 bases between the two ends. The CDR3: CASSKQEEKLFF. The DNA for the CDR3 is TGTGCCAGCAGTAAACAGGAGGAAAAACTGTTTTTT. Complete variable domain (other parts from reference TRBV25-1 and TRBJ1-4): EADIYQTPRYLVIGTGKKITLECSQTMGHDKMYWYQQDPGMELHLIHYSYGVNSTEKGDLSSESTVSRIRTEHFPLTLESARPSHTSQYLCASSKQEEKLFFGSGTQLSVL.

The chain recombines TRBV29-1 with TRBJ1-2; 7 nucleotides match TRBD1. The J segment lost 2 bases and the V segment lost 5 bases, leaving 5 bases of the junction unmatched. The CDR3 has 13 amino acids. Germline assignment: CDR1 SQVTM and CDR2 ANQGSEA. DNA of the CDR3: TGCAGCGTTCGGGACAGCCAGAACTATGGCTACACCTTC. This encodes CSVRDSQNYGYTF.

This rearrangement joins TRBV20-1 to TRBJ1-5; D might be TRBD1 (5 bases). This CDR3 is built from 14 residues. Looked up from germline, CDR1 is DFQATT and CDR2 is SNEGSKA (reference sequence). Trimming shortened V by 3 bases and J by 3 bases, and 12 bases separated the two germline ends. Here the CDR3 DNA reads TGCAGTGCTAGGGAGGGGCAGGCCAATCAGCCCCAGCATTTT. As protein: CSAREGQANQPQHF.

This clonotype was detected many times. The chain has TRBV28 and TRBJ1-3, with D unresolved. The CDR3 is made up of 15 amino acids. V dropped 1 base and J dropped 4 bases, with 11 bases sitting between them. CDR1 is MDHEN and CDR2 is SYDVKM in the germline V gene. CDR3 nucleotide sequence: TGTGCCAGCAGTTTATCTAGGACCCCCGGAAACACCATATATTTT. Protein product: CASSLSRTPGNTIYF.

V and J are TRBV2 and TRBJ1-3; 8 nucleotides align to TRBD1. Germline values: CDR1 SNHLY, CDR2 FYNNEI. This CDR3 spans 14 amino acids. J lost 2 bases, V lost 7 bases, and 4 bases had no gene match. This CDR3 reads CASTRTGTGNTIYF. CDR3 coding DNA: TGTGCCAGCACGAGGACAGGGACTGGAAACACCATATATTTT.

V and J are TRBV4-2 and TRBJ2-5, with D unresolved. The CDR3 has 15 residues. Germline V CDR1 and CDR2: LGHNA, YNFKEQ. With 4 bases removed from V and 2 bases from J, the gap between germline ends came to 14 bases. Here the CDR3 DNA reads TGTGCCAGCAGCCCGACTGGGTTGAGGCAAGAGACCCAGTACTTC. Its protein is CASSPTGLRQETQYF.

The V call is TRBV7-2, the J call TRBJ2-7; no clear D. Trimming took 5 bases from V and 6 from J, leaving 14 bases between them. This CDR3 is built from 13 residues. Germline CDR1 reads SGHTA; CDR2 reads FQGNSA. Written as DNA, the CDR3 is TGTGCCAGCAGCCTCGACGCTGTAGGCGAGCAGTACGTC. It specifies CASSLDAVGEQYV.

V usage is TRBV20-1 and J usage is TRBJ1-5; unclear D gene. Trimming took 5 bases from V and 5 from J, leaving 13 bases between them. CDR1 and CDR2 (germline): DFQATT, SNEGSKA (reference sequence). The CDR3 covers 13 residues. The CDR3 nucleotides are TGCAGTGCTGCACCAGATTCTGATCAGCCCCAGCATTTT. Translating gives CSAAPDSDQPQHF.

This clonotype is medium-sized within its sample. The rearrangement links TRBV7-8 to TRBJ2-7, with D possibly TRBD1 on 6 matching bases. The V gene lost 4 bases and the J gene lost 3 bases, with 16 bases spanning the gap. The CDR3 extends over 15 amino acids. Germline CDR1 reads SGHVS; CDR2 reads FQNEAQ. This CDR3 is CASSWKQGPGYEQYF. The CDR3 DNA reads as TGTGCCAGCAGCTGGAAACAGGGCCCGGGCTACGAGCAGTACTTC.

Judged by abundance, this clonotype is medium-sized (0.01 to 0.1%). The chain uses TRBV2 and TRBJ1-4, with a possible D match to TRBD1 (5 bases). This CDR3 spans 11 amino acids. Looked up from germline, CDR1 is SNHLY and CDR2 is FYNNEI. Trimming took 8 bases from V and 12 from J, leaving 13 bases between them. CDR3 in amino acids: CASAGTVELFF. In DNA form, the CDR3 reads TGTGCCAGCGCGGGGACGGTTGAACTGTTTTTT.

About this clonotype: Compared with germline, one end of the junction differs, possibly owing to a read error. This sequence joins TRBV7-7 and TRBJ2-5, with TRBD1 as a possible D gene (6 bases). Germline CDR1 reads SSHAT; CDR2 reads FNYEAQ (reference sequence). The CDR3 runs 15 residues. CDR3 coding DNA: TGTGCTAGCAGCTTAGCGCCAGGGGTAGGGGAGACCCAGTACTTC. This sequence encodes CASSLAPGVGETQYF.

In its sample, this clonotype ranks as medium-sized (0.01 to 0.1%). The chain uses TRBV10-1 and TRBJ2-5; 8 bases are shared with TRBD1. This CDR3 is built from 14 residues. The germline gives CDR1 WNHNN, CDR2 SYGVQD (reference sequence). V gave up 5 bases and J gave up 2 bases; unmatched junction bases: 4. Here the CDR3 reads CASSHTGGQETQYF. The DNA of the CDR3 is TGCGCCAGCAGTCATACAGGGGGGCAAGAGACCCAGTACTTC.